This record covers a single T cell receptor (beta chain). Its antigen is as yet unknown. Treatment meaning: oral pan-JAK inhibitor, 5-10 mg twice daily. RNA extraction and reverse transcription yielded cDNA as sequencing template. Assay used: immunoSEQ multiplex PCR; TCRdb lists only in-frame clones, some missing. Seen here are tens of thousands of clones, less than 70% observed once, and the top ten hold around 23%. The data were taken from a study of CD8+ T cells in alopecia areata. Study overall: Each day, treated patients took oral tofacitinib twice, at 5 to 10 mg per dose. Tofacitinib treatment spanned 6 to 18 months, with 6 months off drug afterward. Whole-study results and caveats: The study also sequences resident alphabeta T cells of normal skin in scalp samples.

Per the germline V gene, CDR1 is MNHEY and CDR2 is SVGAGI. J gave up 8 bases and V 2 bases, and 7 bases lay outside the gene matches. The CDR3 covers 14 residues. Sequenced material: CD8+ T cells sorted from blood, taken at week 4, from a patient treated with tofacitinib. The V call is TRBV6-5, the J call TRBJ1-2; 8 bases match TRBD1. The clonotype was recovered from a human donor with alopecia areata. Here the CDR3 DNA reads TGTGCCAGCAGTTACCAGACAGGGGCGGAGGGCTACACCTTC. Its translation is CASSYQTGAEGYTF.